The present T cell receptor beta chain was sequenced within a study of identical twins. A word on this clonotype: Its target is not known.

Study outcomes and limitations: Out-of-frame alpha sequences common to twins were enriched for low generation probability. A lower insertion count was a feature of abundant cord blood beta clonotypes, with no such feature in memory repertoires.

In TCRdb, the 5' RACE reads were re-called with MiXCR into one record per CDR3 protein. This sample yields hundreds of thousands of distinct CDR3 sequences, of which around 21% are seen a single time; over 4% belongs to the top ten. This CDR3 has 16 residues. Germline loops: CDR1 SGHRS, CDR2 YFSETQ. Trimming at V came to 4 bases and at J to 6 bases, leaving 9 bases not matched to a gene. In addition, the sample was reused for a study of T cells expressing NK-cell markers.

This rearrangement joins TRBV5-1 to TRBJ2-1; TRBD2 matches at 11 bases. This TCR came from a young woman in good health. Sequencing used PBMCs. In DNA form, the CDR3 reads TGCGCCAGCAGCCCGGAGAAGACTAGCGGGATCAATGAGCAGTTCTTC. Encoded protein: CASSPEKTSGINEQFF. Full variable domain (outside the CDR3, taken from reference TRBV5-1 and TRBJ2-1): KAGVTQTPRYLIKTRGQQVTLSCSPISGHRSVSWYQQTPGQGLQFLFEYFSETQRNKGNFPGRFSGRQFSNSRSEMNVSTLELGDSALYLCASSPEKTSGINEQFFGPGTRLTVL.